The rows below give T cell receptor beta chains drawn from one sample of a study of T cell repertoires in cytomegalovirus infection. TCRdb re-called the reads with MiXCR, one entry per CDR3 protein. The table has 380,000 or so distinct CDR3 sequences, about 35% seen once. Their antigen targets remain unknown. The sample consisted of cultured PBMCs, taken from culture after CMV antigen stimulation. The receptors shown here come from a human donor in good health (CMV status not recorded). Some clones in this sample may be carry-over from other donors' samples. The CDR3 runs from the conserved cysteine through the conserved F or W. The order of the fields is CDR3 length, J gene, V gene, CDR3 protein.

CDR3 length: 15; J gene: TRBJ2-2; V gene: TRBV6-1; CDR3 protein: CASSEGLMNTGELFF
CDR3 length: 15; J gene: TRBJ2-1; V gene: TRBV4-3; CDR3 protein: CASSQTTGTSSEQFF
CDR3 length: 15; J gene: TRBJ2-1; V gene: TRBV4-3; CDR3 protein: CASSQTGASYNEQFF
CDR3 length: 15; J gene: TRBJ2-4; V gene: TRBV12-3/TRBV12-4; CDR3 protein: CASSSGTGSGNIQYF
CDR3 length: 13; J gene: TRBJ1-2; V gene: TRBV5-4; CDR3 protein: CASSRTGNYGYTF
CDR3 length: 16; J gene: TRBJ2-7; V gene: TRBV6-5; CDR3 protein: CASSYSFSGSSYEQYF
CDR3 length: 13; J gene: TRBJ2-1; V gene: TRBV7-6; CDR3 protein: CASSRTRPGEQFF
CDR3 length: 13; J gene: TRBJ2-1; V gene: TRBV12-3/TRBV12-4; CDR3 protein: CASTAGRRNEQFF
CDR3 length: 14; J gene: TRBJ1-6; V gene: TRBV6-6; CDR3 protein: CASSIIEMNSPLHF
CDR3 length: 15; J gene: TRBJ2-5; V gene: TRBV5-5; CDR3 protein: CASSDEGQGKETQYF
CDR3 length: 14; J gene: TRBJ1-1; V gene: TRBV7-2; CDR3 protein: CASSLAIADTEAFF
CDR3 length: 15; J gene: TRBJ2-1; V gene: TRBV6-2/TRBV6-3; CDR3 protein: CAGSYELAGSYEQFF
CDR3 length: 18; J gene: TRBJ2-6; V gene: TRBV19; CDR3 protein: CASSIDHQGVSGANVLTF
CDR3 length: 18; J gene: TRBJ2-1; V gene: TRBV14; CDR3 protein: CASSPGLAGRSSYNEQFF
CDR3 length: 14; J gene: TRBJ2-1; V gene: TRBV7-9; CDR3 protein: CASRPGQGYNEQFF
CDR3 length: 15; J gene: TRBJ2-5; V gene: TRBV12-3/TRBV12-4; CDR3 protein: CASSWTSVYQETQYF
CDR3 length: 13; J gene: TRBJ1-4; V gene: TRBV7-6; CDR3 protein: CASNGQLNEKLFF
CDR3 length: 14; J gene: TRBJ2-2; V gene: TRBV7-3; CDR3 protein: CASSFDRATGELFF
CDR3 length: 15; J gene: TRBJ2-1; V gene: TRBV20-1; CDR3 protein: CSACSSSSSYNEQFF
CDR3 length: 17; J gene: TRBJ2-1; V gene: TRBV11-3; CDR3 protein: CASSQASGRAGVDEQFF
CDR3 length: 12; J gene: TRBJ1-6; V gene: TRBV6-2/TRBV6-3; CDR3 protein: CASSYQTSPLHF
CDR3 length: 13; J gene: TRBJ2-7; V gene: TRBV29-1; CDR3 protein: CSVEDGTSYEQYF
CDR3 length: 18; J gene: TRBJ2-1; V gene: TRBV5-1; CDR3 protein: CASTYRDRGFLSDNEQFF
CDR3 length: 17; J gene: TRBJ2-7; V gene: TRBV5-1; CDR3 protein: CASSLESGRAVSYEQYF
CDR3 length: 16; J gene: TRBJ2-1; V gene: TRBV9; CDR3 protein: CASSAEWTSANNEQFF
CDR3 length: 14; J gene: TRBJ1-1; V gene: TRBV7-9; CDR3 protein: CASSFKQGYTEAFF
CDR3 length: 13; J gene: TRBJ2-5; V gene: TRBV7-2; CDR3 protein: CASREGWGETQYF
CDR3 length: 15; J gene: TRBJ2-3; V gene: TRBV9; CDR3 protein: CASSPGTLGEDTQYF
CDR3 length: 14; J gene: TRBJ2-2; V gene: TRBV11-2; CDR3 protein: CASSLIENTGELFF
CDR3 length: 16; J gene: TRBJ2-1; V gene: TRBV9; CDR3 protein: CASTSRAGDGWHEQFF
CDR3 length: 17; J gene: TRBJ2-1; V gene: TRBV7-2; CDR3 protein: CASRAGTSGVSYNEQFF
CDR3 length: 16; J gene: TRBJ2-1; V gene: TRBV28; CDR3 protein: CASSPTSGRVTNEQFF
CDR3 length: 14; J gene: TRBJ1-2; V gene: TRBV6-5; CDR3 protein: CASSYRGTNYGYTF
CDR3 length: 15; J gene: TRBJ2-1; V gene: TRBV7-2; CDR3 protein: CASSSGDSDRDEQFF
CDR3 length: 13; J gene: TRBJ2-2; V gene: TRBV6-5; CDR3 protein: CASSYRGAGELFF
CDR3 length: 14; J gene: TRBJ1-2; V gene: TRBV12-3/TRBV12-4; CDR3 protein: CASSDRGDGDGYTF